This is a list of T cell receptor beta chains from one sample in a study of blood T cell repertoires in COVID-19. Data came from immunoSEQ multiplex PCR; TCRdb stores just in-frame clones and leaves some out. The sample has hundreds of thousands of clones, approximately 91% seen once; the top ten hold 7.3%. Source material: peripheral blood. All receptors derive from a woman between 65 and 79 years old with COVID-19, enrolled during active disease. The CDR3 runs from the conserved cysteine through the conserved F or W. A D gene is named only where the DNA matches it firmly. Expanded clones are given a class, and other clones once, few, many or no size at all.

j_gene | abundance | v_gene | d_gene | CDR3nt | CDR3aa
TRBJ2-7 | . | TRBV3-1/TRBV3-2 | TRBD1 | TGTGCCAGCAGCCCTCGGGACAGGGGCTACGAGCAGTACTTC | CASSPRDRGYEQYF
TRBJ1-4 | . | TRBV2 | TRBD1 | TGTGCCAGCAGTCCACAGGGGGTAGATGAAAAACTGTTTTTT | CASSPQGVDEKLFF
TRBJ1-2 | . | TRBV19 | TRBD1 | TGTGCCAGTATGGGGGACAGTACCGACTATGGCTACACCTTC | CASMGDSTDYGYTF
TRBJ2-2 | . | TRBV28 | TRBD2 | TGTGCCAGCATCCGTGGTGGGAGTAGCGGGGCTGTCGGGGAGCTGTTTTTT | CASIRGGSSGAVGELFF
TRBJ2-7 | few | TRBV14 | TRBD1 | TGTGCCAGCAGCCATCGGACAGGCGGTTCTTCCCACGAGCAGTACTTC | CASSHRTGGSSHEQYF
TRBJ2-7 | . | TRBV28 | . | TGTGCCAGCGGACTCGACCCCTACGAGCAGTACTTC | CASGLDPYEQYF
TRBJ1-2 | . | TRBV24-1 | TRBD1 | TGTGCCACCAGTGATTCCCAGGGACAGGGGTGGCGTGGCTACACCTTC | CATSDSQGQGWRGYTF
TRBJ1-1 | . | TRBV29-1 | . | TGCAGCGTTGAAGTGGGACAGAACACTGAAGCTTTCTTT | CSVEVGQNTEAFF
TRBJ2-3 | . | TRBV5-6 | TRBD1 | TGTGCCAGCAGCTTGTTCCCGACGACAGGGGGCTCGGGAGATACGCAGTATTTT | CASSLFPTTGGSGDTQYF
TRBJ1-1 | . | TRBV5-6 | TRBD1 | TGTGCCAGCAGCTCGGCCGGGACAGGGGCCACTGAAGCTTTCTTT | CASSSAGTGATEAFF
TRBJ2-5 | . | TRBV4-1 | . | TGCGCCAGCAGCCAAGGGGTTTGGGGTAGCGGATCCCAAGAGACCCAGTACTTC | CASSQGVWGSGSQETQYF
TRBJ2-7 | . | TRBV9 | TRBD2 | TGTGCCAGCAGCGTAGCTCAGGGCAGGGGACTAGACGAGCAGTACTTC | CASSVAQGRGLDEQYF
TRBJ1-5 | . | TRBV18 | TRBD1 | TGTGCCAGCTCACCGGCGGGGGGACAGAATCAGCCCCAGCATTTT | CASSPAGGQNQPQHF
TRBJ1-2 | . | TRBV10-3 | TRBD1 | TGTGCCATCACTCATACAGGGGATGGCTACACCTTC | CAITHTGDGYTF
TRBJ2-7 | . | TRBV6-5 | . | TGTGCCAGCACCTCCTGGCGGGTTGCGTACGAGCAGTACTTC | CASTSWRVAYEQYF
TRBJ1-3 | . | TRBV13 | TRBD1 | TGTGCCAGCAGCGACCGGACAGGGCTTGGAAACACCATATATTTT | CASSDRTGLGNTIYF
TRBJ2-7 | few | TRBV27 | . | TGTGCCAGCAGTTTATGGAGGGAGAGCGAGCAGTACTTC | CASSLWRESEQYF
TRBJ2-5 | once | TRBV2 | . | TGTGCCAGCACCCCAGGGGGGAGGGAGACCCAGTACTTC | CASTPGGRETQYF
TRBJ1-2 | . | TRBV25-1 | . | TGTGCCAGCAGTCCAGCGGACTTCAACTATGGCTACACCTTC | CASSPADFNYGYTF
TRBJ1-2 | . | TRBV6-6 | . | TGTGCCAGCAGTTACGACGGGAACTATGGCTACACCTTC | CASSYDGNYGYTF
TRBJ2-7 | . | TRBV2 | TRBD1 | TGTGCCAGCAGTATTGGGGACAGGTTCATACTTTACGAGCAGTACTTC | CASSIGDRFILYEQYF
TRBJ1-1 | . | TRBV10-3 | . | TGTGCCATCAGTGAGTCGGGGGGGGAGGCTTTCTTT | CAISESGGEAFF
TRBJ1-1 | . | TRBV30 | . | TGTGCCTGGAGTTCCTTCAGGGCGAACACTGAAGCTTTCTTT | CAWSSFRANTEAFF
TRBJ1-2 | . | TRBV25-1 | . | TGTGCCAGCAGTCCTCTGAGCGGTGCCTATGGCTACACCTTC | CASSPLSGAYGYTF
TRBJ1-5 | . | TRBV21-1 | . | TGTGCCAGCAGCAAAGCGTCTCCGGGACAGGGAGTTGGGATTTATAGCAATCAGCCCCAGCATTTT | CASSKASPGQGVGIYSNQPQHF
TRBJ1-1 | once | TRBV2 | . | TGTGCCAGCAGTGGAGGACTATTTGGTACTGAAGCTTTCTTT | CASSGGLFGTEAFF
TRBJ1-2 | . | TRBV2 | TRBD1 | TGTGCCAGCAGGGGGGACAGACTCTATGGCTACACCTTC | CASRGDRLYGYTF